These 7 T cell receptor beta chains were sequenced from one sample in a study of blood T cell repertoires in COVID-19. Produced via immunoSEQ multiplex PCR; TCRdb's table is partial and in-frame only. The table lists about 370,000 clones, 80% to 90% of them singletons, with approximately 1% in the top ten. The material sequenced was PBMCs or T cells enriched from blood (not recorded which). Receptor source: a man aged 18 to 30 who had recovered from COVID-19.

The V and J genes are TRBV3-1 (or the pseudogene TRBV3-2) and TRBJ2-1; maybe TRBD2 (6 bases). The length of the CDR3 is 17 residues. V was cut by 4 bases and J by 3 bases, with 19 bases left in between. Germline values: CDR1 LGHDT, CDR2 YNNKEL (reference sequence). The CDR3 sequence: CASSPLAGSGDYNEQFF. The CDR3 nucleotides are TGTGCCAGCAGCCCGCTTGCGGGGAGCGGAGACTACAATGAGCAGTTCTTC.

The chain has TRBV7-6 and TRBJ2-5; the match to TRBD2 covers 12 bases. Germline CDR1 SGHVS, CDR2 FNYEAQ. The V gene end was trimmed by 5 bases and the J gene end by 4 bases; junction bases not matched to a gene: 11. This CDR3 is built from 17 residues. CDR3 region: CASSPGLAGGRRETQYF. The CDR3 region has the DNA TGTGCCAGCAGCCCTGGTCTAGCGGGAGGGCGTCGAGAGACCCAGTACTTC.

This chain uses TRBV2 with TRBJ1-5, with 7 bases lining up with TRBD1. With V trimmed by 6 bases and J by 4 bases, 15 bases remained unmatched. In germline, CDR1 is SNHLY, CDR2 FYNNEI. CDR3 length: 17 amino acids. The CDR3 DNA follows: TGTGCCAGCAGGAAAGAGGTGGGCAGGGGGTTGAATCAGCCCCAGCATTTT. This translates into CASRKEVGRGLNQPQHF.

On this clone itself: The sample holds other DNA sequences that translate to the same CDR3. The V call is TRBV9, the J call TRBJ2-1, with D tentatively TRBD1 (6 bases). Trimming shortened V by 4 bases and J by 0 bases, and 11 bases separated the two germline ends. The CDR3 runs to 15 residues. Germline CDR1 is SGDLS and CDR2 is YYNGEE. CDR3: CASSRTGSSYNEQFF. The CDR3 nucleotides are TGTGCCAGCAGCAGAACAGGGAGCTCCTACAATGAGCAGTTCTTC.

The count of this clone is one. The chain uses TRBV7-8 and TRBJ1-1; D gene uncertain. Germline V CDR1 and CDR2: SGHVS, FQNEAQ. This CDR3 region has 13 residues. V was cut by 1 base and J by 5 bases, with 8 bases left in between. The CDR3 region has the DNA TGTGCCAGCAGCTTAGAGTACTCGACTGAAGCTTTCTTT. Translating gives CASSLEYSTEAFF. The variable domain in full, completed from reference TRBV7-8 and TRBJ1-1, reads GAGVSQSPRYKVAKRGQDVALRCDPISGHVSLFWYQQALGQGPEFLTYFQNEAQLDKSGLPSDRFFAERPEGSVSTLKIQRTQQEDSAVYLCASSLEYSTEAFFGQGTRLTVV.

CDR3 DNA sequence: TGTGCCAGCAGCTTTATCCTCCCTATCGACAGCGACAATGAGCAGTTCTTC. Translated: CASSFILPIDSDNEQFF. This chain connects TRBV11-2 to TRBJ2-1, with D maybe TRBD1 (5 bases). Deletions cut 3 bases from V and 5 bases from J, with 20 bases between. Germline CDR1 and CDR2: SGHAT and FQNNGV. CDR3 length: 17 residues.

This chain uses TRBV3-1 (or the pseudogene TRBV3-2) with TRBJ2-1; perhaps TRBD2 as D (6 bases). The CDR3 length is 15 residues. V was shortened by 3 bases and J by 1 base, with 10 bases between the two germline ends. In germline, CDR1 is LGHDT, CDR2 YNNKEL (reference sequence). The CDR3 DNA reads TGTGCCAGCAGCCATCGCGGAGGGTCCTACAATGAGCAGTTCTTC. Amino acids: CASSHRGGSYNEQFF.